This T cell receptor beta chain was sequenced during a study of radiation and T cells in renal cell carcinoma. Study-level background: Nephrectomy followed 15 Gy stereotactic body radiation by 4 weeks. Study conclusions and caveats: Top tumor clonotypes rose in blood 2 weeks post-radiation, then contracted.

The time point is: blood 2 weeks post-SBRT. Stated treatment: 15 Gy SBRT to primary tumor, nephrectomy 4 weeks later. Blood was sampled at baseline, 2 weeks and 4 weeks after SBRT. Clear cell pathology was present in this patient's renal cell carcinoma. As regards this clone: Its antigen remains unidentified.

This CDR3 contains 15 residues. In germline, CDR1 is SGHTA, CDR2 FQGNSA. Losses at the gene ends were 3 bases for V and 6 bases for J; bases not matched to a gene: 7. The data were produced by immunoSEQ multiplex PCR, yet TCRdb's version contains in-frame clones alone and is incomplete. Among roughly 130,000 clones listed, about 88% were seen once. The chain couples TRBV7-2 to TRBJ2-1, with 8 bases identical to TRBD1. The receptor was isolated from an older woman with renal cell carcinoma. Sequencing was performed on blood, taken from a patient whose treatment included radiotherapy and nephrectomy. CDR3 amino acids: CASSLLIRGRNEQFF. The CDR3 DNA reads TGTGCCAGCAGCTTGCTAATCAGGGGGCGCAATGAGCAGTTCTTC. The full variable domain, in which reference TRBV7-2 and TRBJ2-1 provide the parts outside the CDR3, is GAGVSQSPSNKVTEKGKDVELRCDPISGHTALYWYRQSLGQGLEFLIYFQGNSAPDKSGLPSDRFSAERTGGSVSTLTIQRTQQEDSAVYLCASSLLIRGRNEQFFGPGTRLTVL.